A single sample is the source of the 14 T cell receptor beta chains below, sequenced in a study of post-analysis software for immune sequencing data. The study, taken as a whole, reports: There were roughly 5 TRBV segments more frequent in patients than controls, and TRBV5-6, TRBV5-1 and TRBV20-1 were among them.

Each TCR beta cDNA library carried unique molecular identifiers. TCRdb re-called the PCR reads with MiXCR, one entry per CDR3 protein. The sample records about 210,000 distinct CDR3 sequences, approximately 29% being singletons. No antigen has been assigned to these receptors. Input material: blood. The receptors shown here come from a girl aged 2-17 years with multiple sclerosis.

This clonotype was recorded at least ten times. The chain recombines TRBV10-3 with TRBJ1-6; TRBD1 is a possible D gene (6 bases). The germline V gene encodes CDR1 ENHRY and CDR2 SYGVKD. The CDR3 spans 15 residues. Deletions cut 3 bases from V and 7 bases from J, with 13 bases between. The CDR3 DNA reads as TGTGCCATCAGTGATTCGGGGGCGAGGAATTCACCCCTCCACTTT. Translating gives CAISDSGARNSPLHF.

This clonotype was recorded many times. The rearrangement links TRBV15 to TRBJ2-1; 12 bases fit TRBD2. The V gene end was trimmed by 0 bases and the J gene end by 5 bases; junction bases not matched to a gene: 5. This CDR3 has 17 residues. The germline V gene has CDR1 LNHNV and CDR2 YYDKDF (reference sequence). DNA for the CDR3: TGTGCCACCAGCAGAGATCGGCTAGCGGGGGGGGACAATGAGCAGTTCTTC. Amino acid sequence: CATSRDRLAGGDNEQFF. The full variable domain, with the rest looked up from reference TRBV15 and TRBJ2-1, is DAMVIQNPRYQVTQFGKPVTLSCSQTLNHNVMYWYQQKSSQAPKLLFHYYDKDFNNEADTPDNFQSRRPNTSFCFLDIRSPGLGDTAMYLCATSRDRLAGGDNEQFFGPGTRLTVL.

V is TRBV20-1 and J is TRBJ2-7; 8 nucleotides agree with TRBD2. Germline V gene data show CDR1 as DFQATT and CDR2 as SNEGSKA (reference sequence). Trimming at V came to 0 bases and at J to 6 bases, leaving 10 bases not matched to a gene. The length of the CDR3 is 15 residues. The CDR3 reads CSARDQAGVLGEQYF. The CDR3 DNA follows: TGCAGTGCTAGAGATCAAGCGGGAGTCTTGGGCGAGCAGTACTTC.

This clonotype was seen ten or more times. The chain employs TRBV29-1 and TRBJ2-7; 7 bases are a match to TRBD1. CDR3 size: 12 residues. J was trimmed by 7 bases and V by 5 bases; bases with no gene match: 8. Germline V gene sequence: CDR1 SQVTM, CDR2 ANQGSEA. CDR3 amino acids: CSVQTTGREQYF. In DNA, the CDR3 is TGCAGCGTTCAGACGACAGGGAGAGAGCAGTACTTC.

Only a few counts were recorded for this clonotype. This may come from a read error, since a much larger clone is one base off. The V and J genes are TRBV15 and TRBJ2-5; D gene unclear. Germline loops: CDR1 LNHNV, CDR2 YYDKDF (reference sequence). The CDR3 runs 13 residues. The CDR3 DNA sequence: TGTGCCACCAGCAGAGTCCCTCAAGAGATCCAGTACTTC. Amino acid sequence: CATSRVPQEIQYF.

CDR3 in DNA: TGTGCCAGCAGCTTGCGGACAGGGGTCTACGAGCAGTACTTC. Translated, it gives CASSLRTGVYEQYF. The genes are TRBV11-2 and TRBJ2-7, with 9 positions matching TRBD1. V lost 3 bases and J lost 3; bases outside the gene matches: 3. The V gene's germline CDR1 is SGHAT and CDR2 FQNNGV. This CDR3 contains 14 residues.

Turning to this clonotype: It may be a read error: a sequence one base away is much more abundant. The CDR3 region is CASSAVEETRYF. Here the CDR3 DNA reads TGTGCCAGCAGTGCGGTCGAAGAGACCCGGTACTTC. The chain carries TRBV2 and TRBJ2-7; D not resolved. Trimming removed 4 bases at V and 12 bases at J, with 16 bases between. The CDR3 has 12 amino acids. Germline CDR1 reads SNHLY; CDR2 reads FYNNEI.

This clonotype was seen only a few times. CDR3 region: CASSRSRQGAGDEQYF. The CDR3 DNA follows: TGTGCCAGCTCACGAAGTAGACAGGGGGCTGGCGACGAGCAGTACTTC. The chain couples TRBV18 to TRBJ2-7, with TRBD1 identical over 10 bases. This CDR3 contains 16 residues. With 4 bases clipped from V and 5 bases from J, the junction kept 11 bases outside the gene matches. CDR1 KGHSH and CDR2 LQKENI come from the germline V gene.

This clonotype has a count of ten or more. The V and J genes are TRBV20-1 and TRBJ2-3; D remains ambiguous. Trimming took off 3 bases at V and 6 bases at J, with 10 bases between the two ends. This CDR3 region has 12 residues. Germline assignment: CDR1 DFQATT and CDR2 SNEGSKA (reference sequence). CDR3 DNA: TGCAGTGCTAGTTTTGGCAAGGATACGCAGTATTTT. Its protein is CSASFGKDTQYF.

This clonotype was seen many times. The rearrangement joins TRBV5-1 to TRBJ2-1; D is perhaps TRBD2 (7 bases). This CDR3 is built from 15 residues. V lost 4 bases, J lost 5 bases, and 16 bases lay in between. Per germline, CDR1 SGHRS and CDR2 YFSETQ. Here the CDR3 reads CASSPKTGGNNEQFF. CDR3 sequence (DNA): TGCGCCAGCAGCCCGAAGACGGGGGGCAACAATGAGCAGTTCTTC.

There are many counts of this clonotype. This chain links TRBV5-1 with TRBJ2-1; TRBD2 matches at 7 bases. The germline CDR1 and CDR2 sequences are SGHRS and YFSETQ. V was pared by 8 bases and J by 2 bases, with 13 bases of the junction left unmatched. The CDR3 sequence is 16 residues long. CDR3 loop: CASTSERGFPYNEQFF. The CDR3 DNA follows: TGCGCCAGTACCTCGGAGCGGGGTTTCCCCTACAATGAGCAGTTCTTC.

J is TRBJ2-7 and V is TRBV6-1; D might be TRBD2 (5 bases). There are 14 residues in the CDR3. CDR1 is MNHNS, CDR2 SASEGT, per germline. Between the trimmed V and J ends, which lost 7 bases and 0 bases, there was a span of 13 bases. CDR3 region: CASTDPGYSYEQYF. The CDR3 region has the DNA TGTGCCAGCACCGACCCGGGGTACTCCTACGAGCAGTACTTC.

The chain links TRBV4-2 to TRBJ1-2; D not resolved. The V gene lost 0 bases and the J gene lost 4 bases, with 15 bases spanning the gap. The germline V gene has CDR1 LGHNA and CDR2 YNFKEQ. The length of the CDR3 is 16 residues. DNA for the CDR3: TGTGCCAGCAGCCAAGATGGGAATTCGGCCCTCTATGGCTACACCTTC. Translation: CASSQDGNSALYGYTF.

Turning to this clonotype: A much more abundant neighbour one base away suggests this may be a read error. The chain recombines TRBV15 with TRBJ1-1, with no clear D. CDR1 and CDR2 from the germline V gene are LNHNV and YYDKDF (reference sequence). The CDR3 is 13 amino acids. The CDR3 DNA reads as TGTGCCGCCAGCAGAGATAGAGGCCGTGGAGCTTTCTTT. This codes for CAASRDRGRGAFF.